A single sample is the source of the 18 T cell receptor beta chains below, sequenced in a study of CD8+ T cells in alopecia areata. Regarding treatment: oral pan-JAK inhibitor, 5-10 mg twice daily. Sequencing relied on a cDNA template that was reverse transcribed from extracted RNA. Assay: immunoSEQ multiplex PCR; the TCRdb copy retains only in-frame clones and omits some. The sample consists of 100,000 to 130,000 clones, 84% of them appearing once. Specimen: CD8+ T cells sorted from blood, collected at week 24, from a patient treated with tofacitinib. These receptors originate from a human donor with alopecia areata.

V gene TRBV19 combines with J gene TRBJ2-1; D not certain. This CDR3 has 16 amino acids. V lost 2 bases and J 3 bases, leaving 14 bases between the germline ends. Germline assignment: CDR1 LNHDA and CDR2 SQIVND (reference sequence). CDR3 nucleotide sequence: TGTGCCAGTAGTATAATTGGTGTCGGAAACTACAATGAGCAGTTCTTC. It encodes CASSIIGVGNYNEQFF.

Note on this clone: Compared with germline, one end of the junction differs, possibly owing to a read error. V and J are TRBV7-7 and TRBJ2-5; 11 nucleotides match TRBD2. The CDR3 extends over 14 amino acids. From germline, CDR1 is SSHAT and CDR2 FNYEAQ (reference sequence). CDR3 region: CASSPASGGETQYF. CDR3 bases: TGTGCTAGCAGCCCCGCTAGCGGGGGGGAGACCCAGTACTTC. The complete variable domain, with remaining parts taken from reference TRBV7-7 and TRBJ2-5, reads GAGVSQSPRYKVTKRGQDVTLRCDPISSHATLYWYQQALGQGPEFLTYFNYEAQPDKSGLPSDRFSAERPEGSISTLTIQRTEQRDSAMYRCASSPASGGETQYFGPGTRLLVL.

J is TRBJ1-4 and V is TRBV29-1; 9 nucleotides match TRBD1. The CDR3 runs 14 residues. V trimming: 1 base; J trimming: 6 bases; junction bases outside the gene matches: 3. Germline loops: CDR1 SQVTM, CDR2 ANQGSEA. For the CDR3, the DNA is TGCAGCGTTGAAGCGGGACAGGGAGATGAAAAACTGTTTTTT. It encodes CSVEAGQGDEKLFF.

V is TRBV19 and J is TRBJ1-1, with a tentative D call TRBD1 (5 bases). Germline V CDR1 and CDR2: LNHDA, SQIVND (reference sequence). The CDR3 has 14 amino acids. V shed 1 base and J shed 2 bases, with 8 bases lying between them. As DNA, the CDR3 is TGTGCCAGTAGTATAGGGGACGGAAACACTGAAGCTTTCTTT. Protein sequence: CASSIGDGNTEAFF.

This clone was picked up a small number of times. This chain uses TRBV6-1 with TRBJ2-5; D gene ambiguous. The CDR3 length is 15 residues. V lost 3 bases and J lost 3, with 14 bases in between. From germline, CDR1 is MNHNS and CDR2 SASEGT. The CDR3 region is CASSEPLKGEETQYF. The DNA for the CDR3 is TGTGCCAGCAGTGAGCCTCTAAAGGGCGAAGAGACCCAGTACTTC.

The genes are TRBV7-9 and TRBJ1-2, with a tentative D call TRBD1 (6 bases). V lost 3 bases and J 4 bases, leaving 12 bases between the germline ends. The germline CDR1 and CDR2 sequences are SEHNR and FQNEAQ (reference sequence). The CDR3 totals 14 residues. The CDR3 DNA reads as TGTGCCAGCAGCTTCCCGGACAGCGGCTATGGCTACACCTTC. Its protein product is CASSFPDSGYGYTF.

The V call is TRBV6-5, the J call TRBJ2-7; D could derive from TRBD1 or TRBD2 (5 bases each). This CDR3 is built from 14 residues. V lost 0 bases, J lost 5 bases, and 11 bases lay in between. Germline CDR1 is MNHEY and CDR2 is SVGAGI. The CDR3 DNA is TGTGCCAGCAGTTACTCGATTCGAGGGGACGAGCAGTACTTC. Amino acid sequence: CASSYSIRGDEQYF.

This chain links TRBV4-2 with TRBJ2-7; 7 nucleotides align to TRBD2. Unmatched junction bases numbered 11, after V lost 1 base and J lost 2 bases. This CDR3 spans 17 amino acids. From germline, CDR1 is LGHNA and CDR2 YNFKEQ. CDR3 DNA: TGTGCCAGCAGCCAAGCTAGCGGCGGAGGAGGGGCCTACGAGCAGTACTTC. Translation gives CASSQASGGGGAYEQYF.

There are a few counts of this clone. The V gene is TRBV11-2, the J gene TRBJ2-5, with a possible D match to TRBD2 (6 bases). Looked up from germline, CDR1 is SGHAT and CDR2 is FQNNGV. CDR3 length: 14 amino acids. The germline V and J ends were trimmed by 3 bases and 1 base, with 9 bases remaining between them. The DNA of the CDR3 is TGTGCCAGCAGCTTTGGTAGCGGCCAAGAGACCCAGTACTTC. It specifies CASSFGSGQETQYF.

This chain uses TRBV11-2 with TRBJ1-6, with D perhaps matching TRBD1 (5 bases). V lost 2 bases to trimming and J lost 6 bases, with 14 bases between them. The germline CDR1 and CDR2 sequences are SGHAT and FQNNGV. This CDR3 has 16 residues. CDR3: CASSLMEGRSNSPLHF. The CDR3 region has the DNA TGTGCCAGCAGCTTAATGGAGGGACGGTCTAATTCACCCCTCCACTTT.

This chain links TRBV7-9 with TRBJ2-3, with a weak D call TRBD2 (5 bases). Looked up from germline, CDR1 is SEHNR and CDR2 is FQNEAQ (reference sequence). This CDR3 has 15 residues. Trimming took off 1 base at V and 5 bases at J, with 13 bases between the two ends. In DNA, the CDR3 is TGTGCCAGCAGCTTAGTGGCTTTGGGGAGAGATACGCAGTATTTT. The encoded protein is CASSLVALGRDTQYF.

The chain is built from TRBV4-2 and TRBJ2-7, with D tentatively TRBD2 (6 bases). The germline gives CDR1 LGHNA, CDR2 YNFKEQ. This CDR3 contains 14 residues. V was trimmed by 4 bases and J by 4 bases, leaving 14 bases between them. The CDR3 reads CASSRTTGVYEQYF. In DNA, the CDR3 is TGTGCCAGCAGCCGAACTACGGGGGTGTACGAGCAGTACTTC.

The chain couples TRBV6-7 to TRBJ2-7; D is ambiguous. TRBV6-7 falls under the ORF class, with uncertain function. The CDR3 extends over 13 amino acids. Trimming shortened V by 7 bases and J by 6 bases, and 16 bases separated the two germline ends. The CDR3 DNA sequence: TGTGCCAGCATGCACCGCCGAGGACCCGAGCAGTACTTC. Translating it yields CASMHRRGPEQYF.

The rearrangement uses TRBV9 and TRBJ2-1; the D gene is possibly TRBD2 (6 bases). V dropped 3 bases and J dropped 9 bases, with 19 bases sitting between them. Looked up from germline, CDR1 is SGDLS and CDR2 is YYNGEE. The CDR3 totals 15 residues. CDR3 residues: CASSAVTSYSGEQFF. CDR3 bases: TGTGCCAGCAGCGCAGTGACTAGTTACAGCGGTGAGCAGTTCTTC. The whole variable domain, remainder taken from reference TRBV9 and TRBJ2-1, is DSGVTQTPKHLITATGQRVTLRCSPRSGDLSVYWYQQSLDQGLQFLIQYYNGEERAKGNILERFSAQQFPDLHSELNLSSLELGDSALYFCASSAVTSYSGEQFFGPGTRLTVL.

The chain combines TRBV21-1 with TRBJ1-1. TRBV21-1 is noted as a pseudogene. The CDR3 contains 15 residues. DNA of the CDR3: TGTGCCAGCAGCAAAGGACTGCTTTGGACCACTGAAGCTTTCTTT. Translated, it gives CASSKGLLWTTEAFF.

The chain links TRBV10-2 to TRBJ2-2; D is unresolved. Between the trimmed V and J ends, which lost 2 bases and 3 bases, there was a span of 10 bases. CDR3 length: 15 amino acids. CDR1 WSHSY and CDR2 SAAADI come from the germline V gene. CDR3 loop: CASSEDGTYTGELFF. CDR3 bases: TGCGCCAGCAGTGAGGATGGCACATACACCGGGGAGCTGTTTTTT.

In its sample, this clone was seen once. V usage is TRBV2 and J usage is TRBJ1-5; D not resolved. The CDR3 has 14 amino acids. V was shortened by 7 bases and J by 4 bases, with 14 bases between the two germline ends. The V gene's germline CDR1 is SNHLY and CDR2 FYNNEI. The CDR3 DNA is TGTGCCAGCAACTCGGAGGTGACTAATCAGCCCCAGCATTTT. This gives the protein CASNSEVTNQPQHF.

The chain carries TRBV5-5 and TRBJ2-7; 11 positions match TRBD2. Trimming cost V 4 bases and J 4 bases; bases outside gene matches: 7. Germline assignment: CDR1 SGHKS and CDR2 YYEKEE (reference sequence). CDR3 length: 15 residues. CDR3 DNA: TGTGCCAGCAGCAAGACTAGCGGGGCCTCATACGAGCAGTACTTC. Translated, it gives CASSKTSGASYEQYF.